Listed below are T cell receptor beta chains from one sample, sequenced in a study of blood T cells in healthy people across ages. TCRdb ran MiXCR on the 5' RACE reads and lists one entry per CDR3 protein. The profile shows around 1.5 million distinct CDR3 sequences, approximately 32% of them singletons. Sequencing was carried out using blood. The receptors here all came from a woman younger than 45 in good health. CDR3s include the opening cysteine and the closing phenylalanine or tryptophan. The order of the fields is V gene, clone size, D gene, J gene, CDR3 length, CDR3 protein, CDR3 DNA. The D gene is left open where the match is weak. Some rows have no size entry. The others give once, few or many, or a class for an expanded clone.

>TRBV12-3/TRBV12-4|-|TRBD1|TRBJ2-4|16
CASSLNLGQGGYGQYF
TGTGCCAGCAGTTTAAACCTGGGACAGGGAGGCTACGGGCAGTACTTC
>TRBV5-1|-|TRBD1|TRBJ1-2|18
CASRDESGQGWVNYGYTF
TGCGCCAGCAGAGATGAAAGTGGACAGGGATGGGTGAACTATGGCTACACCTTC
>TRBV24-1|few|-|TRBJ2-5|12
CATSDLRGTQYF
TGTGCCACCAGTGATTTGCGGGGCACCCAGTACTTC
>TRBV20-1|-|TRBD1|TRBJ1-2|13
CSASWTGDYGYTF
TGCAGTGCCAGTTGGACAGGCGACTATGGCTACACCTTC
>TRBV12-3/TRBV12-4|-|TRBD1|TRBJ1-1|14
CASSRLDREAEAFF
TGTGCCAGCAGTCGGCTCGACAGGGAGGCTGAAGCTTTCTTT
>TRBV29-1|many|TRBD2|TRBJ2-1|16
CSVGTSGRTNYNEQFF
TGCAGCGTCGGGACTAGCGGGAGGACAAACTACAATGAGCAGTTCTTC
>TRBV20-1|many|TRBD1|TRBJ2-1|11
CSAKRGPEQFF
TGCAGTGCTAAGAGGGGGCCGGAGCAGTTCTTC
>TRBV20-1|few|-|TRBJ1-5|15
CSARTQTERNQPQHF
TGCAGTGCTAGAACTCAGACTGAGAGGAATCAGCCCCAGCATTTT
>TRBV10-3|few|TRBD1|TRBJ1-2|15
CAIKPSATGTYGYTF
TGTGCCATCAAACCGTCTGCGACAGGGACCTATGGCTACACCTTC
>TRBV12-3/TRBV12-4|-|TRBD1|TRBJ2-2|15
CASRAGTGATGELFF
TGTGCCAGCAGGGCCGGGACAGGGGCGACCGGGGAGCTGTTTTTT
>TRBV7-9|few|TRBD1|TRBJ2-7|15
CASSSRAGTDYEQYF
TGTGCCAGCAGCTCTCGTGCCGGGACAGATTACGAGCAGTACTTC